This note documents a single T cell receptor (beta chain) sequence. The treatment here: skin biopsy from PPD injection site in Mantoux-positive individual. Input was 1 to 1000 ng of DNase-treated total RNA without cell sorting. The data belong to a study of naive and memory T cell subsets. The germline V gene encodes CDR1 SQVTM and CDR2 ANQGSEA. With 7 bases removed from V and 6 bases from J, the gap between germline ends came to 15 bases. This CDR3 has 13 amino acids. For blood and skin samples, reverse transcription used TCR alpha and beta constant primers. TCRdb passed the UMI-ligation and nested PCR reads through MiXCR, listing each CDR3 protein once. The sample has about 18,000 distinct CDR3 sequences; less than 9.5% are singletons.

This chain connects TRBV29-1 to TRBJ2-2; D call uncertain. This TCR was recovered from an adult in good health. The sequences come from skin, collected from a tuberculin skin test site. The DNA for the CDR3 is TGCAGCGGTCTAATATGGGTCTCCGGGGAGCTGTTTTTT. Its protein product is CSGLIWVSGELFF.